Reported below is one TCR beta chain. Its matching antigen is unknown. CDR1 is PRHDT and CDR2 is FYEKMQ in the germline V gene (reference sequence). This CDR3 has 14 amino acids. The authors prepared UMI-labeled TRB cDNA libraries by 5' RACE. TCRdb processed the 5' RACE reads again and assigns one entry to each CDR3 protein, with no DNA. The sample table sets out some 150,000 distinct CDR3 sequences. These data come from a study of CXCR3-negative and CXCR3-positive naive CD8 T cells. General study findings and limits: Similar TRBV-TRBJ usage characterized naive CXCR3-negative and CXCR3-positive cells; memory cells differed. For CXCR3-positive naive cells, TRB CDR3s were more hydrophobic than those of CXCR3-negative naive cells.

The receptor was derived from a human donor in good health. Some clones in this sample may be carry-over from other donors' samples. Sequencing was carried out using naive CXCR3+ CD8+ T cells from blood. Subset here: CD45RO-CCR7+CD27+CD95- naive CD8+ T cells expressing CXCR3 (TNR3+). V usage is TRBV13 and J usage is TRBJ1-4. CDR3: CASRAGTRGEKLFF. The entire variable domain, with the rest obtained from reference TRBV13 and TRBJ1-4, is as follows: AAGVIQSPRHLIKEKRETATLKCYPIPRHDTVYWYQQGPGQDPQFLISFYEKMQSDKGSIPDRFSAQQFSDYHSELNMSSLELGDSALYFCASRAGTRGEKLFFGSGTQLSVL.